This T cell receptor (beta chain) was retrieved from a study of blood T cells in healthy people across ages. As for this clonotype: Its antigen is undetermined.

CDR1 SGHTA and CDR2 FQGNSA come from the germline V gene. Deletions cut 5 bases from V and 0 bases from J, with 19 bases between. This CDR3 contains 17 residues. Isolation recovered at least 6.5 million PBMCs from every sample. A second PCR, run for roughly 7 to 12 cycles, used a sample-barcoded 5' primer plus a J-beta primer mix. Each CDR3 protein gets one entry after TCRdb re-called the 5' RACE reads with MiXCR. The sample shows more than 700,000 distinct CDR3 sequences, less than 60% of them seen only once. Findings and limits, study-wide: With donor CMV status unknown, expanded clonotype changes were possibly confounded.

The V gene is TRBV7-2, the J gene TRBJ2-5; D might be TRBD2 (6 bases). The clonotype comes from a man older than 75 in good health. The sequencing sample was made of blood. The CDR3 coding sequence is TGTGCCAGCAGCAGGGTCGGGAGTGGTTCGTACCAAGAGACCCAGTACTTC. As protein: CASSRVGSGSYQETQYF. The full variable domain, its missing parts supplied by reference TRBV7-2 and TRBJ2-5, is GAGVSQSPSNKVTEKGKDVELRCDPISGHTALYWYRQSLGQGLEFLIYFQGNSAPDKSGLPSDRFSAERTGGSVSTLTIQRTQQEDSAVYLCASSRVGSGSYQETQYFGPGTRLLVL.